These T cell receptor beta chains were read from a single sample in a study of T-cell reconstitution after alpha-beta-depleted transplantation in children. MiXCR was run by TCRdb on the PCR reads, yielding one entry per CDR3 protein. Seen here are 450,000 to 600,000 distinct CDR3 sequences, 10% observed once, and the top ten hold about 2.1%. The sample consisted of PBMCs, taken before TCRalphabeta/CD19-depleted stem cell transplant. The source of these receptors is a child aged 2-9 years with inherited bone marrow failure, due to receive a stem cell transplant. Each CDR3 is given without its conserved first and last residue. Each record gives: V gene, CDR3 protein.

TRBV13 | ASMVGNEQY
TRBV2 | ASSESRGSYNSPLH
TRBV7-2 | ASSLVGLGGLQH
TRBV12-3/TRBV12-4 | ASSPSPQGPGYGYT
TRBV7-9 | ASSWGPRTQY
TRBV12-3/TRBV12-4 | ASSASREGRDEQY
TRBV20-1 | SARIGVEETQY
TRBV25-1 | ASSEVGYHEQY
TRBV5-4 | ASSRPGPDQETQY
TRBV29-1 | SVDTGEQY
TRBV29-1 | SVGRGATNEKLF
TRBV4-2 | ASSQYAGGTEAF
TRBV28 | ASSSAPTSLSEQY
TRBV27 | ASSTGDSRSGEQY
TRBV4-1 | ASSQVAGGIHEQY
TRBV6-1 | ASSGDRELTYLTDTQY
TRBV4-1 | ASSQGAGTSGSNEQF
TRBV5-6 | AGGRSQETQY
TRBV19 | ASSAWIDTGELF
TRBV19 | ASRGGPNEQF
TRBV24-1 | ATRQAGGLNNEQF
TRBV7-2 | ASSPRTTRQETQY
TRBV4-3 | ASSQGAGTRLGNEQF
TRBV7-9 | ASSPGRDTANEGLF
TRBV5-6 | ASSESRYSRLAGGYT
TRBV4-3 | ASSQDVPGPELF
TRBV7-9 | ASSIPLSGVDNEQF
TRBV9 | ASSVEKEMSGNTIY
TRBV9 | ASSVGSDLYEQY
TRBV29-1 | SVDEGVDTEAF
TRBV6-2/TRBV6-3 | ASRTVRGTGGYEQY
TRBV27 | ASSPIAGGPTDTQY
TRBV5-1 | ASRGQGAWEQY
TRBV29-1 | SVENPGDTQY
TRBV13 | ASRGGNTEAF
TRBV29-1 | SVEESLAGRNEQF
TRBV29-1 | SVEGLGGASETQY
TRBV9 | ASSSGQGELYGYT
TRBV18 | ASSPGTGGGGGYT
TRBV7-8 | ASSSLDLSYEQY
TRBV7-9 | ASSLVLAGGPQF
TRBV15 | ATSRGGAEETQY
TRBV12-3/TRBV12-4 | ASSLQGVREQY
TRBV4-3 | ASSQDFLAGGTDTQY
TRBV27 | ASSPILRGGYTDTQY
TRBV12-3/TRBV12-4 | ASSLVAGNTIY
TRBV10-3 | AISDPARGLAGVGTDTQY
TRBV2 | ASSSSGSNEQF
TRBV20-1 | SARAGTEALQPQH
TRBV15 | ATSRDLENTEAF
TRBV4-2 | ASSHLAGGPIDTQY
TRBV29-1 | SVERGGDEQY
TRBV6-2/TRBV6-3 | ASSYDRVASGTRYNEQF
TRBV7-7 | ARGLGPKNIQY
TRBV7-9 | ASSPVTGVGETQY